This paragraph reports one T cell receptor (beta chain). Its specificity is not known. This CDR3 region has 13 residues. Germline V gives CDR1 MNHEY, CDR2 SVGAGI. Trimming left V 4 bases short and J 7 bases short, with 12 bases between. These data are taken from a study of Ad26.COV2.S vaccination and SARS-CoV-2 variants. Study context: Donor got 5x10^10 or 1x10^11 viral particles of Ad26.COV2.S. Study results and caveats: Marked by substantial breadth, spike-specific CD8+ and CD4+ T cell responses were reportedly seen after vaccination.

Sequencing used immunoSEQ multiplex PCR; TCRdb keeps in-frame clones, though not all of them. The sample lists more than 400,000 clones; roughly 88% were seen once. Treatment reported: roughly 20 received Ad26.COV2.S at low or high dose, single or two shots; about 5 received placebo; per-sample allocation not given. Samples were taken on day 63 after the first vaccine or placebo injection. The source material was peripheral blood, sampled in a trial of Ad26.COV2.S vaccine versus placebo. The V and J genes are TRBV6-5 and TRBJ2-3, with D perhaps TRBD1 or TRBD2 (6 bases each). This receptor was obtained from a person between 18 and 65 years old who received the Ad26.COV2.S COVID-19 vaccine or a placebo. In DNA form, the CDR3 reads TGTGCCAGCAGTTTACAGGGAGGATATACGCAGTATTTT. Amino acids: CASSLQGGYTQYF.